This T cell receptor (beta chain) was obtained from a study of beta chain features in type 1 diabetes (dated by TCRdb to about 2018). Broadly, across the study: Mean age, gender distribution, total cell number and subset yield were not different between patients and healthy donors. A total of 107,917,701 sorted cells were examined across all samples, and a strong correlation was observed between cell number per subset and RNA yield. In the study, recently diagnosed type 1 diabetes patients and matched healthy donors were compared on the TCRB repertoires of their sorted circulating CD4+ T cell subsets. Regulatory and stem cell-like memory subsets were isolated from only 8 patients and roughly 8 healthy donors, whereas naive and central memory subsets came from all 30 or so donors.

From each donor, a single peripheral blood sample of 90 to 150 mL on average was drawn into heparinised tubes. Using a panel that included CD45RO, CCR7, CD25, CD127, CD95 and CD27, naive, central memory, regulatory and stem cell-like memory CD4+ T cells were sorted on a BD FACSAria II. Purity was above 98% for every sorted population. PBMCs were isolated immediately by Lymphoprep density gradient centrifugation and stained directly without culture. Samples were stained and sorted in pairs, with one healthy donor and one patient per experiment, so that batch effects were minimized. General conclusions and limits of the study: Because the HLA sub-analyses included only small numbers of individuals, any influence of HLA type on TCRB rearrangement was left unresolved. Patients with type 1 diabetes made fewer insertions and deleted more nucleotides at VDJ recombination sites, implying thymic rearrangement abnormalities. PCR may preferentially amplify shorter templates, but because patient and control samples were amplified and corrected together, any resulting skew would affect both groups equally. The naive, central memory and regulatory TCRB repertoires appeared to resemble one another more closely among patients than among healthy donors. In all four CD4+ subsets, TCRB CDR3 length was moderately but significantly shorter in type 1 diabetes patients. Sequencing cDNA rather than genomic DNA could over-represent highly expressing activated cells, although activation and CD3 levels did not differ between groups.

Only a few counts were recorded for this clone. Its specific antigen is unknown. Qualities for individual bases were not recorded, and no much larger clone is one base off. The V and J ends are trimmed by 3 bases and 7 bases, leaving 8 bases between them. CDR1 and CDR2 are drawn from the germline V gene: SGDLS, YYNGEE. From its cysteine to its phenylalanine, the CDR3 spans 12 amino acids. The read is trimmed to its CDR3 DNA, 36 bases read in frame from base 1. All of the isolated RNA was reverse transcribed with the High Capacity cDNA Reverse Transcription Kit, so expressed TCRB transcripts were sequenced. Deep immunoSEQ sequencing was performed on naive, central memory and regulatory T cell samples, with an average of approximately 4 million total reads per sample. Sorted cells were lysed in RLT buffer, and RNA was extracted using DNase-treated RNeasy Micro or Mini kits according to cell number. Each cell subset was processed on its own to prevent cross-contamination, while patient and healthy donor samples were processed together. The immunoSEQ multiplex PCR was used to amplify TCRB sequences from cDNA, yielding 87-bp fragments that span the CDR3 region. Amplicons were sequenced on the Illumina HiSeq platform. Per the source publication's procedure: PCR bias was corrected computationally using synthetic template baselines, and reads within Hamming distance 2 were collapsed, with unmergeable singletons discarded. Reads were aligned against IMGT so that V, D and J genes, CDR3 length and insertions or deletions at six rearrangement sites could be assigned. Within each subset, clonotype counts were normalized to sorted cell number, and only after that were true diversity and Gini coefficients computed with the tcR R package. The overlap coefficient, calculated on TCRB nucleotide sequences, was used to measure repertoire sharing. Out-of-frame TCRB sequences from naive cells were analyzed as a proxy for the pre-selection repertoire. TCRdb's version of the immuneACCESS table is confined to in-frame rearrangements and falls short of the full clone set. An unresolved V gene accounts for under half of the shortfall where checked; the remainder is of unknown origin. V and J calls and clone size are as listed in that table; D and trimming were resolved from the DNA. Here the sample has some 280,000 clones; more than 13% occur a single time. In total, the top ten clones hold roughly 0.018% of the sample.

The TCR sequence derives from a man in his thirties or forties with type 1 diabetes. The rearrangement joined TRBV9 to TRBJ2-4, and the D gene may be TRBD1, 5 bases matching. The sequenced sample was naive CD4+ T cells from blood. The cell subset or site label on this specimen signifies: true naive CD4+ T cells. The sequence in DNA is TGTGCCAGCAGCGGACAGATGAACATTCAGTACTTC. It encodes CASSGQMNIQYF.